This TCR beta chain emerged from a study of blood T cell repertoires in COVID-19. Germline CDR1 MDHEN, CDR2 SYDVKM. Unmatched junction bases numbered 10, after V lost 7 bases and J lost 5 bases. The CDR3 totals 15 residues. The table came from immunoSEQ multiplex PCR; TCRdb's copy has only in-frame clones and leaves some out. There are roughly 92,000 clones in the sample; around nine tenths occur only once, and 10% lies in the top ten. V gene TRBV28 combines with J gene TRBJ2-5; TRBD1 aligns across 10 bases. The TCR originated in a middle-aged man with acute or convalescent COVID-19. Input material: peripheral blood. The CDR3 reads CASIPTGGDRETQYF. In DNA, the CDR3 is TGTGCCAGCATCCCGACAGGGGGCGATAGGGAGACCCAGTACTTC.